This TCR beta chain was recovered during a study of blood T cells in healthy people across ages. CDR3 length equals 14 residues. V was pared by 2 bases and J by 1 base, with 10 bases between. From germline, CDR1 is SQVTM and CDR2 ANQGSEA. This clonotype was detected once. The antigen is unknown. With a J-beta primer mix and a sample-barcoded 5' primer, a second PCR ran 7 to 11 cycles. Samples each returned at least 3 million CDR3-containing paired-end reads. TCRdb ran MiXCR on the 5' RACE reads and lists one entry per CDR3 protein. Seen here are hundreds of thousands of distinct CDR3 sequences, approximately 25% observed once, and the top ten hold 9% to 9.5%. The extraction recovered at least 6 micrograms of total RNA per sample. General study results and limits: Researchers deemed the diversity estimates from one million T cells underestimates.

These data also formed part of another study, on T cells of mothers and their children.

This chain connects TRBV29-1 to TRBJ2-3, with D unclear. This clonotype originated in a boy younger than 18 in good health. The specimen was blood. The CDR3 loop reads CSVELYEGTDTQYF. CDR3 in DNA: TGCAGCGTTGAACTTTATGAGGGCACAGATACGCAGTATTTT.